The sequence of this T cell receptor beta chain was determined in a study of monozygotic twins with inflammatory bowel disease (dated by TCRdb to the late 2010s). Study-wide context: The full study comprised around 28 monozygotic twin pairs: nine German pairs (four IBD-concordant, five IBD-discordant) and 19 IBD-discordant Danish pairs. The search for disease-associated traits relied mainly on comparing IBD patients with their genetically identical healthy co-twins within discordant pairs. Each individual had, on average, about 151 000 unique TCRalpha sequences and 181 000 unique TCRbeta sequences available for analysis.

Results the study describes overall, beyond this receptor: IBD patients had lower TCRbeta repertoire diversity, measured by the inverse Simpson index, than their healthy co-twins. Because patients were on differing immunosuppressive treatments, the repertoires may have picked up extra background noise and inter-individual variability. The results gave no support for a single strong signal or clonotype linked to IBD. Repertoire similarity did not differ between concordant and discordant twins, which could be due to limited statistical power. Distinction between different T cell subtypes could not be achieved in the analysis. IBD patients shared fewer clonotypes with other individuals than healthy twins did, most markedly in patients showing signs of disease activity.

An approximately 2.5 ml peripheral blood sample was drawn into PAXgene tubes per donor and stored at -80°C. Without any T cell sorting, total RNA was extracted from whole blood using the PAXgene blood miRNA kit on an automated QIAcube. Peripheral blood from monozygotic twin pairs who were concordant or discordant for inflammatory bowel disease underwent deep TCRalpha and TCRbeta repertoire profiling using unique molecular barcoding. Smoking habits were recorded for all twin pairs, with individuals classified as current, former or never smokers. The CDR1 and CDR2 encoded by the germline V gene are MNHEY and SVGEGT. The CDR3, from cysteine to phenylalanine, totals 13 residues. This entry has no DNA. Note on this clonotype: Its antigen is still unknown.

Libraries were prepared through 5' RACE. Preparation of each TCR library used approximately 4,000 ng of total RNA. cDNA was synthesized with SMARTScribe reverse transcriptase in eight separate reactions per sample. During cDNA synthesis, template switching was used to introduce unique molecular identifiers that contained a 6-nucleotide sample barcode. Two nested PCRs of approximately 16 and 10 cycles amplified the TCRalpha and TCRbeta cDNA, and bead purification followed each PCR. Before amplification, the cDNA was treated with uracil DNA-glycosylase and purified using the QIAquick PCR purification kit. The second PCR added Illumina TruSeq-compatible adapters along with sample-specific barcodes. Library quality and concentration were checked on TapeStation and Qubit, and libraries were pooled at 5 ng each. Sequencing of the pooled libraries was done on an Illumina HiSeq2500 single-index Rapid Run using custom sequencing primers and 2 x 100 bp reads. The published analysis was carried out like this. UMI-based consensus assembly with MiGEC version 1.2.6 was used to correct PCR and sequencing errors. MiXCR version 2.1.1 was used for V(D)J alignment, clonotype assembly and CDR3 extraction. To normalise gene usage, clonotype sharing and MAIT/NKT TCR abundance, the analysis used the top 1000, 10 000 and 20 000 clonotypes per sample. After downsampling to 27 000 UMIs, diversity was calculated as the inverse Simpson index using the vegan R package. Paired Mann-Whitney U tests on discordant twin pairs were used, with Benjamini-Hochberg multiple-testing correction. After the reads were reprocessed by TCRdb, one entry was made per CDR3 protein sequence, with no DNA. The V and J calls here are based on TCRdb, not the publication. The table kept for this sample lists some 440,000 distinct CDR3 sequences. About 2.6% of the sample comes from the top ten.

The sample comprised blood. The receptor was isolated from a human donor with ulcerative colitis or Crohn's disease, or a healthy co-twin of an affected twin (not recorded which). The chain was built from TRBV6-2 or TRBV6-3 and TRBJ2-7; TCRdb outputs TRBD1, but without DNA this stays unchecked. The CDR3 protein sequence reads: CASRRGTFYEQYF.